Included here is one TCR beta chain sequence, with context. This record belongs to a study of CD8 T cells in Susac syndrome. Included as multiple sclerosis controls were treatment-naive patients who had stable or active relapsing-remitting disease. Germline-derived CDR1 and CDR2 are LGHNA and YSLEER. This CDR3 region has 16 residues. V was clipped by 0 bases and J by 4 bases, with 12 bases between them. RNA, at 0.5 to 1 ug, was reverse transcribed with random hexamers. TCRdb ran MiXCR on the immunoSEQ multiplex PCR reads and lists one entry per CDR3 protein. The data contain around 270,000 distinct CDR3 sequences, approximately 91% of them singletons.

Sequencing was done on a sample of CD8+ T cells from PBMCs. This TCR derives from a human donor with multiple sclerosis. The chain links TRBV4-3 to TRBJ2-2; no firm D call. The CDR3 DNA reads as TGCGCCAGCAGCCAAGAAGTCCGAGTCCCCACCGGGGAGCTGTTTTTT. Translated: CASSQEVRVPTGELFF.